This is a list of T cell receptor beta chains from one sample in a study of shared T cell receptors in the human thymus. This table comes from immunoSEQ multiplex PCR, and its TCRdb copy is limited to in-frame clones, with some not included. The sample has fewer than 700,000 clones, roughly 88% seen once. The same data also contributed to another study, on human thymus T cells.

The specimen was thymocytes. These receptors came from a boy in the first two years of life with a congenital heart defect. The CDR3 runs from the conserved cysteine through the conserved F or W. Fields, in order: J gene, V gene, CDR3 protein.

j_call: TRBJ2-7
v_call: TRBV7-2
cdr3_aa: CASSLEGPQGSSTEQYF

j_call: TRBJ2-3
v_call: TRBV30
cdr3_aa: CAWRRGQGGTDTQYF

j_call: TRBJ2-1
v_call: TRBV7-6
cdr3_aa: CASSLDPGEQFF

j_call: TRBJ2-7
v_call: TRBV2
cdr3_aa: CATRRALGEQYF

j_call: TRBJ2-5
v_call: TRBV29-1
cdr3_aa: CSVDSGGVGETQYF

j_call: TRBJ1-1
v_call: TRBV19
cdr3_aa: CASRGGQGKAEAFF

j_call: TRBJ1-5
v_call: TRBV6-5
cdr3_aa: CASSDRGGQPQHF

j_call: TRBJ2-7
v_call: TRBV30
cdr3_aa: CAFWGPLPYEQYF

j_call: TRBJ1-3
v_call: TRBV15
cdr3_aa: CATSRDGRFSGNTIYF

j_call: TRBJ2-1
v_call: TRBV7-9
cdr3_aa: CASRGQGAHNEQFF

j_call: TRBJ2-1
v_call: TRBV5-1
cdr3_aa: CASSLDSRGGQFF

j_call: TRBJ2-1
v_call: TRBV5-4
cdr3_aa: CASSSGSWGYNEQFF

j_call: TRBJ2-3
v_call: TRBV15
cdr3_aa: CATSRDLIRGGGTDTQYF

j_call: TRBJ2-1
v_call: TRBV15
cdr3_aa: CATSGGTTFPYNEQFF

j_call: TRBJ2-7
v_call: TRBV11-3
cdr3_aa: CASSFVPIKRHEQYF

j_call: TRBJ1-2
v_call: TRBV6-1
cdr3_aa: CASITQGYGYTF

j_call: TRBJ2-7
v_call: TRBV28
cdr3_aa: CASRNRASSYEQYF

j_call: TRBJ1-2
v_call: TRBV29-1
cdr3_aa: CSVGPGGGLYGYTF

j_call: TRBJ1-2
v_call: TRBV27
cdr3_aa: CASSSRGTPNYGYTF